This T cell receptor (beta chain) was recorded in a study of shared clonotypes between healthy human individuals. Overall study: Each donor contributed plates that comprised three CD4 naive, three CD4 memory, two CD8 naive and one CD8 memory. Study outcomes and limitations: Clonotype sharing among the donors was expected to vary with sequencing depth.

As for this clone: Its antigen is not identified.

Naive CD8 cells comprised CD45RO-negative, CCR7-positively selected cells, excluding terminally differentiated effector memory CD45RA+ cells. Each subset's genomic DNA was split evenly across several immunoSEQ plates. Method: immunoSEQ multiplex PCR; TCRdb's copy keeps in-frame clones and lacks some. This table holds some 2,000,000 clones, approximately 94% found once. Sequenced sample: naive CD8+ T cells sorted from blood. This clonotype was obtained from a man in his late teens or twenties in good health.

CDR3 loop: CATSAGDTYEQYF. The CDR3 nucleotides read TGTGCCACCTCGGCCGGGGACACCTACGAGCAGTACTTC. The chain is built from TRBV19 and TRBJ2-7; possibly TRBD1 for D (6 bases). This CDR3 has 13 amino acids. The ends were cut back, 10 bases at V and 2 bases at J, with 15 bases in the middle. The germline V gene encodes CDR1 LNHDA and CDR2 SQIVND (reference sequence).